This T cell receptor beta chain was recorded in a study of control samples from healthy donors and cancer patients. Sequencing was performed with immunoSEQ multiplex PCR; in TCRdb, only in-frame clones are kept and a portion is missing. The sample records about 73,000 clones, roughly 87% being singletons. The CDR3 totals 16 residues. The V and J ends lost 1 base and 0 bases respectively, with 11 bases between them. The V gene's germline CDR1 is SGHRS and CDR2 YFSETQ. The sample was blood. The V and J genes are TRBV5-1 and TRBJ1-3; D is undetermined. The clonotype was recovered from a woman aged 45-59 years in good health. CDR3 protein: CASSLMEVRSGNTIYF. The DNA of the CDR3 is TGCGCCAGCAGCTTGATGGAGGTCCGCTCTGGAAACACCATATATTTT.